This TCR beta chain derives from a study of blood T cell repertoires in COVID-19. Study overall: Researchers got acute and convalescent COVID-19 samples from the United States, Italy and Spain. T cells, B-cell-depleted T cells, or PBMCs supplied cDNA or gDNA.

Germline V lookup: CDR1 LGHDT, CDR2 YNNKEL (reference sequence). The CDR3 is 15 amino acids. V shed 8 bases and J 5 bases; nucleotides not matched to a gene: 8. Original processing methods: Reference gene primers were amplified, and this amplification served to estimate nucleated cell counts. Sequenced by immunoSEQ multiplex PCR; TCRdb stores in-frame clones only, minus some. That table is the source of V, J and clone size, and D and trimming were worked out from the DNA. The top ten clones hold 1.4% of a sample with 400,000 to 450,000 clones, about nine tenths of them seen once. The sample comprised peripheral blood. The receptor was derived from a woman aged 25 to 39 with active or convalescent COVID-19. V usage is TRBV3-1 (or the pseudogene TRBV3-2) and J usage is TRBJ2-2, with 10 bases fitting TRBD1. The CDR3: CASYRQGAGTGELFF. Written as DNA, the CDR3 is TGTGCCAGCTATAGACAGGGGGCGGGAACCGGGGAGCTGTTTTTT.